This entry describes one T cell receptor (beta chain). The data stem from a study of blood T cell repertoires in COVID-19. In the study overall: PBMCs, B-cell-depleted T cells, or T cells were the source of the cDNA or gDNA that made up the material.

As handled by the study authors: Reference gene primer amplification in the assay estimated nucleated cell counts. Clones were sequenced by immunoSEQ multiplex PCR, and TCRdb holds only the in-frame ones, with some missing. The D gene and trimming were derived from the DNA, and the V and J assignments and clone size from that table. The data contain 130,000 to 150,000 clones, approximately 82% of them singletons. CDR1 is LGHNA, CDR2 YSLEER, per germline. With 0 bases removed from V and 4 bases from J, the gap between germline ends came to 11 bases. There are 15 residues in the CDR3. This sequence was found in a man aged 60 to 75 with active or convalescent COVID-19. The specimen sequenced was peripheral blood. This chain links TRBV4-3 with TRBJ2-3; D remains ambiguous. CDR3 in DNA: TGCGCCAGCAGCCAAGATTCTGGTGTAGCAGATACGCAGTATTTT. It is translated as CASSQDSGVADTQYF.